This T cell receptor beta chain was captured by sequencing in a study of T cells after posttransplantation cyclophosphamide. Looked up from germline, CDR1 is SQVTM and CDR2 is ANQGSEA. CDR3 length: 12 amino acids. V was trimmed by 4 bases and J by 6 bases, leaving 13 bases between them. Method: immunoSEQ multiplex PCR; TCRdb's copy keeps in-frame clones and lacks some. The sample lists 17,000 or so clones; around 91% were seen once. Cyclophosphamide on days +3 and +4 followed busulfan-fludarabine conditioning and a marrow graft. This receptor was obtained from a male patient aged 55 to 69 who received an allogeneic stem cell transplant from a related donor and was CMV-positive. Some of the T cells might come from the graft donor. The V call is TRBV29-1, the J call TRBJ2-7, with D possibly TRBD2 on 6 matching bases. Here the sequenced sample was CD4+ T cells sorted from blood, taken after allogeneic stem cell transplant with posttransplant cyclophosphamide. The CDR3 spells CSVAIKGGEQYF. The CDR3 DNA reads as TGCAGCGTTGCTATTAAGGGAGGCGAGCAGTACTTC.